Listed below are T cell receptor beta chains from one sample, sequenced in a study of T cell changes during pregnancy in multiple sclerosis. Data came from immunoSEQ multiplex PCR; TCRdb stores just in-frame clones and leaves some out. The sample lists roughly 120,000 clones, roughly nine tenths occurring once. This sample comprised peripheral blood, obtained in the third trimester of pregnancy. All receptors come from a female donor with multiple sclerosis, enrolled in a pregnancy study. Both conserved end residues are part of each CDR3. The order of the fields is V gene, J gene, CDR3 length, CDR3 protein.

V: TRBV5-1; J: TRBJ1-2; length: 14; CDR3: CASSFNRDRDGYTF
V: TRBV6-1; J: TRBJ2-3; length: 12; CDR3: CASSSVTDTQYF
V: TRBV5-1; J: TRBJ2-1; length: 15; CDR3: CASTTGLLSYNEQFF
V: TRBV19; J: TRBJ2-7; length: 14; CDR3: CASRPSGSSYEQYF
V: TRBV9; J: TRBJ2-7; length: 12; CDR3: CASSPNSYEQYF
V: TRBV6-1; J: TRBJ1-2; length: 13; CDR3: CASNTGGKYGYTF
V: TRBV5-6; J: TRBJ1-5; length: 15; CDR3: CASSFFTGGEQPQHF
V: TRBV5-1; J: TRBJ2-1; length: 15; CDR3: CASSPWTGSYNEQFF
V: TRBV7-8; J: TRBJ2-4; length: 18; CDR3: CASSLGERSAGGLNIQYF
V: TRBV10-3; J: TRBJ1-5; length: 13; CDR3: CAITDSFNQPQHF
V: TRBV27; J: TRBJ1-2; length: 16; CDR3: CASSPLSQGGNYGYTF
V: TRBV6-1; J: TRBJ1-2; length: 13; CDR3: CATHQGAGYGYTF
V: TRBV25-1; J: TRBJ2-3; length: 17; CDR3: CASSERASGRGLDTQYF
V: TRBV29-1; J: TRBJ2-1; length: 13; CDR3: CSVVATGYNEQFF
V: TRBV19; J: TRBJ2-7; length: 13; CDR3: CASTPQSGLEQYF
V: TRBV5-5; J: TRBJ1-5; length: 15; CDR3: CASSQRTAGNQPQHF
V: TRBV30; J: TRBJ1-2; length: 14; CDR3: CAWRGRGRNYGYTF
V: TRBV18; J: TRBJ2-1; length: 13; CDR3: CASSTGPSVEQFF
V: TRBV7-2; J: TRBJ1-5; length: 15; CDR3: CASSLNGGDNQPQHF
V: TRBV2; J: TRBJ1-5; length: 16; CDR3: CASKDIGHYSNQPQHF
V: TRBV9; J: TRBJ2-1; length: 14; CDR3: CASSRLAGVGEQFF
V: TRBV18; J: TRBJ1-3; length: 16; CDR3: CASSPPGAPSGNTIYF
V: TRBV28; J: TRBJ2-7; length: 11; CDR3: CATRLGYEQYF
V: TRBV5-5; J: TRBJ1-2; length: 15; CDR3: CASERTPDRDYGYTF
V: TRBV19; J: TRBJ2-2; length: 17; CDR3: CASNDFRTAENTGELFF
V: TRBV13; J: TRBJ1-3; length: 15; CDR3: CASRGRDYSGNTIYF
V: TRBV5-1; J: TRBJ2-7; length: 18; CDR3: CASSLAAPGQGSAYEQYF
V: TRBV13; J: TRBJ2-3; length: 14; CDR3: CASSLKRVTDTQYF
V: TRBV18; J: TRBJ1-1; length: 18; CDR3: CASSLTVGGARRNTEAFF
V: TRBV30; J: TRBJ1-1; length: 13; CDR3: CAWISGLNTEAFF
V: TRBV5-1; J: TRBJ1-1; length: 14; CDR3: CASSLEAGTAEAFF
V: TRBV5-1; J: TRBJ1-3; length: 16; CDR3: CASSPSAAGAGNTIYF
V: TRBV6-6; J: TRBJ2-3; length: 15; CDR3: CASSYSAGVADTQYF
V: TRBV5-1; J: TRBJ2-2; length: 13; CDR3: CASGNRETGELFF
V: TRBV6-1; J: TRBJ2-5; length: 15; CDR3: CASSEITGGAETQYF
V: TRBV7-8; J: TRBJ2-7; length: 15; CDR3: CASSSLDRVFYEQYF